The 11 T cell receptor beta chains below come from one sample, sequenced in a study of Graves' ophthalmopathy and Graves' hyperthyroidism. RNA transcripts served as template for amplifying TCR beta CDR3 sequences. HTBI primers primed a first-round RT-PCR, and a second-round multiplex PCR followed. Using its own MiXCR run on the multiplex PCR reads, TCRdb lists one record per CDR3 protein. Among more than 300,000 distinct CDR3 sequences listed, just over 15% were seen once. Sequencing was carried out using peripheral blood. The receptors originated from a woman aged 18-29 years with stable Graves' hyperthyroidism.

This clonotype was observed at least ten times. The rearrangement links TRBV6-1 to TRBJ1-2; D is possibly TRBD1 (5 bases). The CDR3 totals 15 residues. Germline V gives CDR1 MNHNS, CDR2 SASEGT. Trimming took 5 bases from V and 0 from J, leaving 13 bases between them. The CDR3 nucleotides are TGTGCCAGCAGTCCAGGGACTGGAGCTAACTATGGCTACACCTTC. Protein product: CASSPGTGANYGYTF.

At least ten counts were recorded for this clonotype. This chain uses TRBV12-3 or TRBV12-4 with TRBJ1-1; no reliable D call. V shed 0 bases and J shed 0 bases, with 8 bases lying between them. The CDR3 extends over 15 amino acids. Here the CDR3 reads CASSLAPPMNTEAFF. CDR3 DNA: TGTGCCAGCAGTTTAGCGCCCCCCATGAACACTGAAGCTTTCTTT.

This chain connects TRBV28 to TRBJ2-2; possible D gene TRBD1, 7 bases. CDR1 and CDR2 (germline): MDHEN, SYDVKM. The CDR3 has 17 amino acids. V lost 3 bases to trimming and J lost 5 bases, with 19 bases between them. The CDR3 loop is CASSFVFGGGRTGELFF. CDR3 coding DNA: TGTGCCAGCAGTTTTGTATTTGGAGGGGGCCGAACCGGGGAGCTGTTTTTT.

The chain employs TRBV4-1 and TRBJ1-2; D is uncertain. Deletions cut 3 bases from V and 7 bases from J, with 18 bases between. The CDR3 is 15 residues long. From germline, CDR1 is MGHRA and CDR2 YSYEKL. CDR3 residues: CASSQPGANRAGYTF. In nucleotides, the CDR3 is TGCGCCAGCAGCCAGCCCGGAGCCAATAGAGCTGGCTACACCTTC.

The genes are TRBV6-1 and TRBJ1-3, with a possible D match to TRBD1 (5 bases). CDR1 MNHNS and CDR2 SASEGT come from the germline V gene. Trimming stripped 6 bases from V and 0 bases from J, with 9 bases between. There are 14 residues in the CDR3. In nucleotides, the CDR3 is TGTGCCAGCAGGGACACCGGCTCTGGAAACACCATATATTTT. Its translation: CASRDTGSGNTIYF.

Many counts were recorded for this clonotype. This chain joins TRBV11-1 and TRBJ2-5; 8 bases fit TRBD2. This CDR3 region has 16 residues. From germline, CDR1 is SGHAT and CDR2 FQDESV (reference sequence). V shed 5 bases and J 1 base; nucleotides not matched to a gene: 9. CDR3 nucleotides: TGTGCCAGCAGCCCCACAGCGGGGGTAATCCAAGAGACCCAGTACTTC. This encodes CASSPTAGVIQETQYF.

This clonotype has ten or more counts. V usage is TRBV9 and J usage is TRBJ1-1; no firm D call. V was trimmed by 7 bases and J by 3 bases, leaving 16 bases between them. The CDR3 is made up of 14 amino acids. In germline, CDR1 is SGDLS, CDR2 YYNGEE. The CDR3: CASGEVRRDTEAFF. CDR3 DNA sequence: TGTGCCAGCGGCGAGGTCCGACGGGACACTGAAGCTTTCTTT.

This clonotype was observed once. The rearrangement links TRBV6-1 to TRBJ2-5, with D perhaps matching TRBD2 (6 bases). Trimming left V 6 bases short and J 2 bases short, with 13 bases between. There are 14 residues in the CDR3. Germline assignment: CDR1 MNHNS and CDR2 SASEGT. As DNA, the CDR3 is TGTGCCAGCAGAGAGAACGGGGGTCAAGAGACCCAGTACTTC. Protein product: CASRENGGQETQYF.

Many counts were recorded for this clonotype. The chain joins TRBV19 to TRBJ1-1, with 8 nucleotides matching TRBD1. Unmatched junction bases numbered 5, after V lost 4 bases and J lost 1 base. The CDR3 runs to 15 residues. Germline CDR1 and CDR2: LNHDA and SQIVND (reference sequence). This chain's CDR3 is CASSRADRANTEAFF. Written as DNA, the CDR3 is TGTGCCAGTAGTAGGGCGGACAGGGCGAACACTGAAGCTTTCTTT.

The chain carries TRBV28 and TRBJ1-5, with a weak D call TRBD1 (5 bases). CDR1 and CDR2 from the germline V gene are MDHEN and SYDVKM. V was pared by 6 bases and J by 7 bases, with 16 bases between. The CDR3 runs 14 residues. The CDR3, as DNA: TGTGCCAGCAGCCGGACTTACGAGGGGCAGCCCCAGCATTTT. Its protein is CASSRTYEGQPQHF.

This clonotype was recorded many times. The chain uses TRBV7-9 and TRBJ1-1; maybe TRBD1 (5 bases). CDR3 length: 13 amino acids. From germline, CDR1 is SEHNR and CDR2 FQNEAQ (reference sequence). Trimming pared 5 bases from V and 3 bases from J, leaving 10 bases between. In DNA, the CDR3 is TGTGCCAGCAGCAGGCCGGGGGACACTGAAGCTTTCTTT. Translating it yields CASSRPGDTEAFF. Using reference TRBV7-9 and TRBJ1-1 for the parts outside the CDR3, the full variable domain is DTGVSQNPRHKITKRGQNVTFRCDPISEHNRLYWYRQTLGQGPEFLTYFQNEAQLEKSRLLSDRFSAERPKGSFSTLEIQRTEQGDSAMYLCASSRPGDTEAFFGQGTRLTVV.